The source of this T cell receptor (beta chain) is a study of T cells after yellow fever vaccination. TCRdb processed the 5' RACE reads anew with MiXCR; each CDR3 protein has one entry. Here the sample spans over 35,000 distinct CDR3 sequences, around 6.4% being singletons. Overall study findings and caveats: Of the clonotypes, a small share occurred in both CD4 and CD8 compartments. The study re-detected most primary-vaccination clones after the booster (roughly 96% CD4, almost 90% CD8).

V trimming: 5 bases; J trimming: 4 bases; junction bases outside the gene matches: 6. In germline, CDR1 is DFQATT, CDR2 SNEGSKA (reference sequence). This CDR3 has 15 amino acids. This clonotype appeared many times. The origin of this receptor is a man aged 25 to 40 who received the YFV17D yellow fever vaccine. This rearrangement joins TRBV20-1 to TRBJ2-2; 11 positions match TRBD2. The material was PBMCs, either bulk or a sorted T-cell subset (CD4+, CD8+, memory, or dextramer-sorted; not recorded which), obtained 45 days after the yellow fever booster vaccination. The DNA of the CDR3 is TGCAGTGCTCCAAGGGGACTAGCGGCCACCGGGGAGCTGTTTTTT. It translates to CSAPRGLAATGELFF.